What follows are 3 T cell receptor beta chains derived from one specimen sequenced in a study of identical twins. TCRdb ran MiXCR on the 5' RACE reads and lists one entry per CDR3 protein. This table holds fewer than 900,000 distinct CDR3 sequences, less than 25% found once. This same sample was also part of a study on T cells expressing NK-cell markers.

Source material: PBMCs. Receptor source: a woman younger than 35 in good health.

This clonotype turned up a few times. This chain joins TRBV20-1 and TRBJ1-2, with 9 positions matching TRBD1. Germline V gives CDR1 DFQATT, CDR2 SNEGSKA (reference sequence). The CDR3 spans 14 residues. Trimming cost V 5 bases and J 4 bases; bases outside gene matches: 8. The CDR3 sequence: CSAGTGGAPYGYTF. The DNA for the CDR3 is TGCAGTGCTGGTACAGGGGGCGCACCCTATGGCTACACCTTC.

This clonotype has more than one count but fewer than ten. V usage is TRBV6-5 and J usage is TRBJ1-1; D remains unclear. V dropped 8 bases and J dropped 2 bases, with 9 bases sitting between them. The germline CDR1 and CDR2 sequences are MNHEY and SVGAGI. The CDR3 has 12 amino acids. The DNA for the CDR3 is TGTGCCAGCGAGGGCCCAAACACTGAAGCTTTCTTT. Its protein product is CASEGPNTEAFF.

This clonotype was detected a few times. The V and J genes are TRBV7-6 and TRBJ2-2; D possibly uses TRBD1 or TRBD2 (5 bases each). In germline, CDR1 is SGHVS, CDR2 FNYEAQ. V shed 5 bases and J shed 2 bases, with 12 bases lying between them. CDR3 length equals 15 residues. The CDR3 sequence is CASSRGTDNTGELFF. As DNA, the CDR3 is TGTGCCAGCAGCCGAGGGACGGACAACACCGGGGAGCTGTTTTTT.